Listed below are T cell receptor beta chains from one sample, sequenced in a study of blood T cell repertoires in COVID-19. The method was immunoSEQ multiplex PCR; TCRdb's version includes in-frame clones alone and lacks a portion of them. Here the sample spans approximately 93,000 clones, around 74% being singletons. The sequencing sample was made of peripheral blood. These receptors were collected from a man between 65 and 85 years old with COVID-19, enrolled during active disease. The CDR3 runs from the conserved cysteine through the conserved F or W. The D gene is left open where the match is weak. Size is stated for part of the rows, as once, few or many counts, or as a class when the clone is expanded.

D,V,size,J,CDR3,DNA
NA,TRBV30,NA,TRBJ1-1,CADLRGSTEAFF,TGTGCCGACCTACGGGGTAGCACTGAAGCTTTCTTT
NA,TRBV5-1,NA,TRBJ2-6,CASSWELIGANVLTF,TGCGCCAGCAGCTGGGAGTTGATTGGGGCCAACGTCCTGACTTTC
NA,TRBV5-4,NA,TRBJ2-3,CASSLGGSGADTQYF,TGTGCCAGCAGCTTGGGTGGGAGTGGCGCAGATACGCAGTATTTT
NA,TRBV6-2/TRBV6-3,NA,TRBJ1-1,CASSSALSTEAFF,TGTGCCAGCAGTTCCGCGTTGAGTACTGAAGCTTTCTTT
TRBD1,TRBV5-1,NA,TRBJ1-6,CASAQGATSTRNNSPLHF,TGCGCCAGCGCACAGGGGGCTACCTCAACTCGGAATAATTCACCCCTCCACTTT
TRBD1,TRBV28,few,TRBJ1-5,CASSLSGRGSNQPQHF,TGTGCCAGCAGTTTATCGGGCAGGGGGAGCAATCAGCCCCAGCATTTT
NA,TRBV19,once,TRBJ2-7,CASSISGGYPYEQYF,TGTGCCAGTAGTATTTCCGGAGGGTATCCCTACGAGCAGTACTTC
NA,TRBV19,NA,TRBJ2-6,CASSGGTSGANVLTF,TGTGCCAGTAGTGGGGGCACTTCTGGGGCCAACGTCCTGACTTTC
TRBD2,TRBV5-1,NA,TRBJ2-3,CASSLVGTSGSDTQYF,TGCGCCAGCAGCTTGGTCGGGACTAGCGGTTCAGATACGCAGTATTTT
TRBD1,TRBV10-3,once,TRBJ2-1,CAISTGTGDDEQFF,TGTGCCATCAGCACCGGGACAGGGGACGATGAGCAGTTCTTC
TRBD1,TRBV7-2,NA,TRBJ2-1,CASSSYRGYNEQFF,TGTGCCAGCAGCTCGTACAGGGGATACAATGAGCAGTTCTTC
TRBD2,TRBV5-1,NA,TRBJ2-1,CASSFGGAYNEQFF,TGCGCCAGCAGCTTCGGGGGGGCCTACAATGAGCAGTTCTTC
TRBD2,TRBV10-3,NA,TRBJ2-2,CAISEGLAVTGELFF,TGTGCCATCTCCGAGGGACTAGCAGTCACCGGGGAGCTGTTTTTT
TRBD1,TRBV7-2,NA,TRBJ2-4,CASSLVALGQGKNIQYF,TGTGCCAGCAGCTTAGTAGCCTTGGGACAGGGCAAAAACATTCAGTACTTC
TRBD1,TRBV27,NA,TRBJ1-6,CASSQGTGYNSPLHF,TGTGCCAGCAGCCAAGGGACAGGGTATAATTCACCCCTCCACTTT
NA,TRBV18,NA,TRBJ2-3,CASSPSAQAAFGTDTQYF,TGTGCCAGCTCACCGTCAGCCCAAGCGGCTTTCGGCACAGATACGCAGTATTTT
TRBD1,TRBV24-1,NA,TRBJ2-1,CATSDRTGGLNEQFF,TGTGCCACCAGTGATCGGACAGGGGGCCTCAATGAGCAGTTCTTC
NA,TRBV7-9,NA,TRBJ2-1,CASSSGQTYNEQFF,TGTGCCAGCAGCTCAGGACAAACCTACAATGAGCAGTTCTTC
NA,TRBV7-2,NA,TRBJ2-7,CASSLAQDYEQYF,TGTGCCAGCAGCTTAGCCCAGGACTACGAGCAGTACTTC
NA,TRBV5-4,NA,TRBJ1-1,CASSPERHTEAFF,TGTGCCAGCAGCCCAGAACGCCACACTGAAGCTTTCTTT